Below are 7 T cell receptor beta chains sequenced from a single sample in a study of shared clonotypes between healthy human individuals. Using immunoSEQ multiplex PCR, the repertoire was profiled, and TCRdb retains in-frame clones only, with some absent. The repertoire holds about 510,000 clones, with about 96% as singletons. The material sequenced was naive CD4+ T cells sorted from blood. Described subset: CD45RA+ positively selected. Receptors were obtained from a young woman in good health.

The gene calls are TRBV28 and TRBJ2-5, with 9 positions matching TRBD2. The DNA matches TRBJ2-7 better at its end, which makes the J call doubtful. Germline V gene data show CDR1 as MDHEN and CDR2 as SYDVKM. CDR3 size: 15 residues. DNA for the CDR3: TGTGCCAGCAGCCAGACTAGCGGAGGGAGCTACGAGCAGTACTTC. As protein: CASSQTSGGSYEQYF.

The chain has TRBV5-6 and TRBJ2-5; D is perhaps TRBD1 (6 bases). Germline lookup yields CDR1 SGHDT and CDR2 YYEEEE. This CDR3 region has 12 residues. The ends were cut back, 8 bases at V and 5 bases at J, with 13 bases in the middle. The CDR3 loop is CASTGQTETQYF. The CDR3 DNA reads as TGTGCCAGTACAGGGCAGACGGAGACCCAGTACTTC.

J is TRBJ1-4 and V is TRBV5-1; maybe TRBD1 (6 bases). Between the trimmed V and J ends, which lost 6 bases and 4 bases, there was a span of 16 bases. The CDR3 covers 15 residues. The germline V gene has CDR1 SGHRS and CDR2 YFSETQ. CDR3 DNA sequence: TGCGCCAGCACCCCTGGGGGGCAGGTTAATGAAAAACTGTTTTTT. It translates to CASTPGGQVNEKLFF.

The V call is TRBV4-2, the J call TRBJ1-1; maybe TRBD1 (5 bases). Trimming took off 0 bases at V and 5 bases at J, with 16 bases between the two ends. This CDR3 region has 16 residues. Per germline, CDR1 LGHNA and CDR2 YNFKEQ. For the CDR3, the DNA is TGTGCCAGCAGCCAAGATTCTCCAGGGCGGAGGACTGAAGCTTTCTTT. It yields the protein CASSQDSPGRRTEAFF.

This chain joins TRBV6-6 and TRBJ1-4; 11 bases agree with TRBD1. Per germline, CDR1 MNHNY and CDR2 SVGAGI (reference sequence). The CDR3 is made up of 15 amino acids. J gave up 7 bases and V 5 bases, and 6 bases lay outside the gene matches. The CDR3 region has the DNA TGTGCCAGCAGTCACGTCGGGACAGGGGGTGAAAAACTGTTTTTT. It specifies CASSHVGTGGEKLFF.

The chain carries TRBV29-1 and TRBJ1-1; D call uncertain. Trimming removed 7 bases from V and 3 bases from J, with 18 bases in between. There are 14 residues in the CDR3. Germline V gene sequence: CDR1 SQVTM, CDR2 ANQGSEA. CDR3: CSGRDLTGYTEAFF. DNA for the CDR3: TGCAGCGGCCGCGACCTGACGGGGTACACTGAAGCTTTCTTT.

The J gene is TRBJ2-7, the V gene TRBV5-1, with a possible D match to TRBD1 (5 bases). From germline, CDR1 is SGHRS and CDR2 YFSETQ. This CDR3 comprises 15 residues. Trimming stripped 4 bases from V and 4 bases from J, with 18 bases between. This CDR3 reads CASSPWARSGYEQYF. The CDR3 nucleotides read TGCGCCAGCAGCCCCTGGGCCCGCTCAGGGTACGAGCAGTACTTC.